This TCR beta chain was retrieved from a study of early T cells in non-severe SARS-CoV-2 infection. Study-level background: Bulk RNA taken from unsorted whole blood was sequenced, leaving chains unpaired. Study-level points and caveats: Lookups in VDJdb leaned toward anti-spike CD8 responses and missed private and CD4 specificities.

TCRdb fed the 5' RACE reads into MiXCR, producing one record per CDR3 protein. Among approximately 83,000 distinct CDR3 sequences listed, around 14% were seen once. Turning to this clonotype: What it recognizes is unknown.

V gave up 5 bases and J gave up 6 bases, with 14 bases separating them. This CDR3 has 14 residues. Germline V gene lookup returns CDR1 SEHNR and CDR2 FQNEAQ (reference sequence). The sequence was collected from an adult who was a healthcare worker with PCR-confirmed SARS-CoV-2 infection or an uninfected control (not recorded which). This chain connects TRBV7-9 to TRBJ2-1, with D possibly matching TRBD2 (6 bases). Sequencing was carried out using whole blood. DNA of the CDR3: TGTGCCAGCAGCACCCCCGGGGGATCCAATGAGCAGTTCTTC. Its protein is CASSTPGGSNEQFF. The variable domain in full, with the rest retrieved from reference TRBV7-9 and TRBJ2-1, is DTGVSQNPRHKITKRGQNVTFRCDPISEHNRLYWYRQTLGQGPEFLTYFQNEAQLEKSRLLSDRFSAERPKGSFSTLEIQRTEQGDSAMYLCASSTPGGSNEQFFGPGTRLTVL.